Listed below are T cell receptor beta chains from one sample, sequenced in a study of regulatory T cells in long-lasting Graves disease. TCRdb used MiXCR to reprocess the multiplex PCR reads, holding one entry per CDR3 protein. Of approximately 470,000 distinct CDR3 sequences in the sample, about 17% are singletons; the top ten hold approximately 12%. Separately, the same data were catalogued under a study of T cells in Graves' hyperthyroidism and ophthalmopathy.

The starting material was peripheral blood mononuclear cells (PBMCs), obtained at new diagnosis, from a patient treated with antithyroid drugs. These receptors were taken from a man aged 35-49 years with Graves disease. CDR3s include the opening cysteine and the closing phenylalanine or tryptophan. Fields, in order: CDR3 length, clone size, J gene, D gene, V gene, CDR3 DNA, CDR3 protein. A D gene is named only where the DNA matches it firmly. Size values are once, few and many counts, or a class for expanded clones, and some rows have none.

14 | many | TRBJ2-5 | TRBD2 | TRBV28 | TGTGCCAGCAGTTCTCTAGCGGGACAAGAGACCCAGTACTTC | CASSSLAGQETQYF
13 | many | TRBJ1-4 | . | TRBV6-2/TRBV6-3 | TGTGCCAGCAGTGAAGGACTGAGGGAAAAACTGTTTTTT | CASSEGLREKLFF
12 | many | TRBJ1-2 | . | TRBV28 | TGTGCCAGCAAGGTCAACAACTATGGCTACACCTTC | CASKVNNYGYTF
17 | . | TRBJ2-3 | . | TRBV4-1 | TGCGCCAGCAGCCAAGAAGGGGGGCTAGCGCGGGGAAATACGCAGTATTTT | CASSQEGGLARGNTQYF
13 | many | TRBJ2-2 | . | TRBV20-1 | TGCAGTGCAATCAGAGGGAACACCGGGGAGCTGTTTTTT | CSAIRGNTGELFF
14 | few | TRBJ2-4 | . | TRBV28 | TGTGCCAGCAGTTTAGGGGCGCTCAAAAACATTCAGTACTTC | CASSLGALKNIQYF
17 | many | TRBJ2-1 | TRBD2 | TRBV29-1 | TGCAGCGTCCATGGACTAGCGGTAACGGCCTCCTACAATGAGCAGTTCTTC | CSVHGLAVTASYNEQFF
14 | many | TRBJ2-3 | . | TRBV20-1 | TGCAGTGCTAGGCCGGTCACGACCACAGATACGCAGTATTTT | CSARPVTTTDTQYF
14 | many | TRBJ2-1 | . | TRBV3-1 | TGTGCCAGCAGCCAGGGGGCGGCCTACAATGAGCAGTTCTTC | CASSQGAAYNEQFF
16 | . | TRBJ2-3 | . | TRBV4-1 | TGCGCCAGCAGCCAAGATCTGCGGGGCGACACAGATACGCAGTATTTT | CASSQDLRGDTDTQYF
16 | . | TRBJ2-6 | TRBD1 | TRBV5-5 | TGTGCCAGCAGCTTCGACAGGGCCCTCTGGGCCAACGTCCTGACTTTC | CASSFDRALWANVLTF
17 | many | TRBJ2-1 | TRBD2 | TRBV3-1 | TGTGCCAGCAGCCCTAGGACTAGCGGGAGTATCCACAATGAGCAGTTCTTC | CASSPRTSGSIHNEQFF
16 | . | TRBJ1-1 | TRBD1 | TRBV2 | TGTGCCAGCGCCGTAGATCGGGACAGGGGCGGCACTGAAGCTTTCTTT | CASAVDRDRGGTEAFF
13 | many | TRBJ1-1 | TRBD1 | TRBV2 | TGTGCCAGCAGTGCAGGGGGCTACACTGAAGCTTTCTTT | CASSAGGYTEAFF
15 | few | TRBJ1-4 | . | TRBV27 | TGTGCCAGCAGTTTAGGGTTCGCAACTAATGAAAAACTGTTTTTT | CASSLGFATNEKLFF
15 | many | TRBJ2-7 | . | TRBV6-1 | TGTGCCAGCAGGCGGGGCCCGCAGGAGACCTACGAGCAGTACTTC | CASRRGPQETYEQYF
15 | many | TRBJ1-2 | TRBD1 | TRBV28 | TGTGCCAGCAGTACAGAGGACAGGCGTTACTATGGCTACACCTTC | CASSTEDRRYYGYTF
15 | . | TRBJ2-7 | . | TRBV27 | TGTGCCAGCAGTTTGGCGGGACAACACACCTACGAGCAGTACTTC | CASSLAGQHTYEQYF
11 | many | TRBJ2-7 | . | TRBV6-2/TRBV6-3 | TGTGCCAGCAGATTTGCCGGGGAGCAGTACTTC | CASRFAGEQYF
17 | few | TRBJ2-1 | TRBD2 | TRBV7-9 | TGTGCCAGCAGCTTAGCCCCGCGGGTAGCGGGGTACAATGAGCAGTTCTTC | CASSLAPRVAGYNEQFF
12 | many | TRBJ1-1 | . | TRBV13 | TGTGCCAGCAGCTTATCGTTACCTGAAGCTTTCTTT | CASSLSLPEAFF
13 | many | TRBJ1-1 | . | TRBV12-3/TRBV12-4 | TGTGCCAGCACCCTGAGTCTGGACACTGAAGCTTTCTTT | CASTLSLDTEAFF
12 | many | TRBJ1-2 | . | TRBV3-1 | TGTGCCAGCGGGAGGGAGCACTATGGCTACACCTTC | CASGREHYGYTF
14 | . | TRBJ2-1 | . | TRBV7-2 | TGTGCCAGCAGCGGACTTAGCGGTTACAATGAGCAGTTCTTC | CASSGLSGYNEQFF
17 | . | TRBJ1-4 | TRBD1 | TRBV7-3 | TGTGCCAGCAGCCCTAGAGGGGGACAGGGGTTCAGGGAAAAACTGTTTTTT | CASSPRGGQGFREKLFF
14 | many | TRBJ2-3 | . | TRBV5-1 | TGCGCCAGCAGCTTCGGACAGCCGACAGATACGCAGTATTTT | CASSFGQPTDTQYF
15 | many | TRBJ2-2 | . | TRBV11-3 | TGTGCCAGCAGCTTGGATAAGGGGCTGTCCGGGGAGCTGTTTTTT | CASSLDKGLSGELFF
11 | few | TRBJ2-1 | . | TRBV24-1 | TGTGCCACCAGTGATTTGGGATCGGAGTTCTTC | CATSDLGSEFF
14 | . | TRBJ2-1 | TRBD2 | TRBV19 | TGTGCCTCCGGGACTAGCGGGAGTCAGTATGAGCAGTTCTTC | CASGTSGSQYEQFF
13 | few | TRBJ2-7 | TRBD2 | TRBV29-1 | TGCAGCGCCATACTAGCGGGAGTACACGAGCAGTACTTC | CSAILAGVHEQYF
14 | . | TRBJ1-5 | . | TRBV19 | TGTGCCACTAAAAAGGACGCTAGCAATCAGCCCCAGCATTTT | CATKKDASNQPQHF
16 | . | TRBJ2-4 | TRBD1 | TRBV18 | TGTGCCGGCTCACCACGGGACAGCGGCCGCGAGGACATTCAGTACTTC | CAGSPRDSGREDIQYF
19 | many | TRBJ2-3 | TRBD2 | TRBV3-1 | TGTGCCAGTACTGAGAGGTTGGGACTAGCGGAGGCTAGCACAGATACGCAGTATTTT | CASTERLGLAEASTDTQYF
14 | many | TRBJ1-1 | . | TRBV20-1 | TGCAGTGCTAGAGACAGGGGTGCGGGCACTGAAGCTTTCTTT | CSARDRGAGTEAFF
14 | . | TRBJ2-1 | TRBD1 | TRBV19 | TGTGCCAGTAGTATAGAGGACAGGGGCAATGAGCAGTTCTTC | CASSIEDRGNEQFF
14 | many | TRBJ2-3 | . | TRBV24-1 | TGTGCCACCAGTGATTTGATATCCGCGGATACGCAGTATTTT | CATSDLISADTQYF